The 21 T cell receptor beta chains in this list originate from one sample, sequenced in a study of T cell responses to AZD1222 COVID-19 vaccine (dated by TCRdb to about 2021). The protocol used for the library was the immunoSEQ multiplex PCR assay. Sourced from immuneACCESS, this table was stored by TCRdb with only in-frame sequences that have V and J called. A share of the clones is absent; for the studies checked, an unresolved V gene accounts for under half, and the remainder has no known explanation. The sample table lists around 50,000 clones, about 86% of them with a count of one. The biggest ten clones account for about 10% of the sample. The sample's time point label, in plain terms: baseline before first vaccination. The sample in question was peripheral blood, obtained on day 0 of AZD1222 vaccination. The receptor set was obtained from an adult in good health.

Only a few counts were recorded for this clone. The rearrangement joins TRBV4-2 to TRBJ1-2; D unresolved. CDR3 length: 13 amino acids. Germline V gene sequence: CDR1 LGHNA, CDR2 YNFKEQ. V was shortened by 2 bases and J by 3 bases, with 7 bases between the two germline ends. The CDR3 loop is CASSQLEDYGYTF. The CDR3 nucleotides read TGTGCCAGCAGCCAATTAGAGGACTATGGCTACACCTTC.

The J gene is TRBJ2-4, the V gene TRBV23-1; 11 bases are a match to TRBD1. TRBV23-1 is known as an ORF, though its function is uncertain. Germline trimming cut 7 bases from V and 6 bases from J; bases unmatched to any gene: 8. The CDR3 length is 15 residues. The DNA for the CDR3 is TGCGCCAGCAATCCGGACAGGGGGCACGGAAACATTCAGTACTTC. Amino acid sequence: CASNPDRGHGNIQYF.

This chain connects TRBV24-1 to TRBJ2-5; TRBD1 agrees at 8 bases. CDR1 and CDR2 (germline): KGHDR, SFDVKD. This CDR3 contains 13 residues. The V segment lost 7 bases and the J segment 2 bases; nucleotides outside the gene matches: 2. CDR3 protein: CATRRTGQETQYF. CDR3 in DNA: TGTGCCACCAGAAGGACAGGGCAAGAGACCCAGTACTTC.

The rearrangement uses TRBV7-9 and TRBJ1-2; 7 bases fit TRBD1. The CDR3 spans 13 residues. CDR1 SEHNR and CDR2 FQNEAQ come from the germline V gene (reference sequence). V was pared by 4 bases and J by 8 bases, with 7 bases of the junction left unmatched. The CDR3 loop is CASSSDRVRGYTF. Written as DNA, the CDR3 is TGTGCCAGCAGCTCCGACAGGGTTAGGGGCTACACCTTC. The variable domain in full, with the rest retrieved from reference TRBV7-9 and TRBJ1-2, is DTGVSQNPRHKITKRGQNVTFRCDPISEHNRLYWYRQTLGQGPEFLTYFQNEAQLEKSRLLSDRFSAERPKGSFSTLEIQRTEQGDSAMYLCASSSDRVRGYTFGSGTRLTVV.

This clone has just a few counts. CDR3 nucleotide sequence: TGTGCCAGTAACCAGGGACCGCTTTTGAGCTACACCTTC. It codes for CASNQGPLLSYTF. The gene calls are TRBV19 and TRBJ1-2; D is possibly TRBD1 (5 bases). CDR3 size: 13 residues. Trimming took off 7 bases at V and 9 bases at J, with 18 bases between the two ends. Germline V lookup: CDR1 LNHDA, CDR2 SQIVND (reference sequence).

The CDR3 region is CASSEGGGRGGQPQHF. CDR3 bases: TGTGCCAGCAGTGAAGGGGGGGGCAGGGGAGGCCAGCCCCAGCATTTT. The rearrangement uses TRBV2 and TRBJ1-5, with D possibly being TRBD1 (6 bases). The CDR3 length is 16 residues. Trimming removed 1 base at V and 7 bases at J, with 17 bases between. Germline loops: CDR1 SNHLY, CDR2 FYNNEI.

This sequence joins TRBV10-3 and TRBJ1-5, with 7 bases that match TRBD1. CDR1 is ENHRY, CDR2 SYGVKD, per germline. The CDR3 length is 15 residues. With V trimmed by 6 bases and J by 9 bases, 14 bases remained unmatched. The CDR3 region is CAISILRQGYRPQHF. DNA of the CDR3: TGTGCCATCAGCATACTAAGACAGGGTTATCGGCCCCAGCATTTT.

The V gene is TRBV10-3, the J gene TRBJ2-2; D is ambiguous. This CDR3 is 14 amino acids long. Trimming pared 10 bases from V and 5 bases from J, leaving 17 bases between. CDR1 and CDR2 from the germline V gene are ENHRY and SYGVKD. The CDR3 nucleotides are TGTGCCACACCCCAACCAAACCGAACCGGGGAGCTGTTTTTT. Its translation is CATPQPNRTGELFF.

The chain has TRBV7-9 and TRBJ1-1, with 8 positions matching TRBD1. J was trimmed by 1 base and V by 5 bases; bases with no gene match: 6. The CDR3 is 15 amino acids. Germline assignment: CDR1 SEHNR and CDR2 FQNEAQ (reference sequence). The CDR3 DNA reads TGTGCCAGCAGCGCCCCGGGACAGGCGAACACTGAAGCTTTCTTT. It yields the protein CASSAPGQANTEAFF.

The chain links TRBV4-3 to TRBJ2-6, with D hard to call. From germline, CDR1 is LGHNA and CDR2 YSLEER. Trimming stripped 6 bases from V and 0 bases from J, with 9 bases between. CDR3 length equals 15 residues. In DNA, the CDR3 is TGCGCCAGCAGTCTGGCCAGCTCTGGGGCCAACGTCCTGACTTTC. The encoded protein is CASSLASSGANVLTF.

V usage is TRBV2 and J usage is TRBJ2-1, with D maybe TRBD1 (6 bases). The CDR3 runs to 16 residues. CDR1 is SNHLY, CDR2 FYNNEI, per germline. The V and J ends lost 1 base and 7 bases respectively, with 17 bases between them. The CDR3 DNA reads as TGTGCCAGCAGTGAAGTTCGAACAGGGAGAAGGAATGAGCAGTTCTTC. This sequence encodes CASSEVRTGRRNEQFF.

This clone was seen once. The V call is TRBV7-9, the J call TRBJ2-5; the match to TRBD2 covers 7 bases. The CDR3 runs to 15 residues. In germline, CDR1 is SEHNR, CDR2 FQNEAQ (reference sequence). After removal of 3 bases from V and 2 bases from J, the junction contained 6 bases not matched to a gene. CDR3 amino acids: CASSFPIAGQETQYF. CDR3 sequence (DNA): TGTGCCAGCAGCTTTCCGATAGCGGGTCAAGAGACCCAGTACTTC.

The CDR3 DNA follows: TGTGCCAGCAGCTTAGTCCACAACTATGGCTACACCTTC. Translated: CASSLVHNYGYTF. The rearrangement joins TRBV7-8 to TRBJ1-2; no firm D call. The germline gives CDR1 SGHVS, CDR2 FQNEAQ. V shed 1 base and J shed 2 bases, with 5 bases lying between them. The CDR3 is 13 residues long.

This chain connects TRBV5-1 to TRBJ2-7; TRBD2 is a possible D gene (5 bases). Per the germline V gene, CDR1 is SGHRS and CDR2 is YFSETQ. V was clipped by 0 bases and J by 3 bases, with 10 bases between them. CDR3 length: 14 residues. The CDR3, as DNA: TGCGCCAGCAGCTTGGCCACGGGATTCTACGAGCAGTACTTC. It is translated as CASSLATGFYEQYF.

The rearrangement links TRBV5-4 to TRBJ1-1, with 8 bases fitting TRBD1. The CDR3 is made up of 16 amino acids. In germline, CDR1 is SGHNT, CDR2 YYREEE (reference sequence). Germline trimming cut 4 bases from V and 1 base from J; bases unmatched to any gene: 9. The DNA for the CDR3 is TGTGCCAGCAGCATCCCTACTGGACAGGGGAACACTGAAGCTTTCTTT. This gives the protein CASSIPTGQGNTEAFF. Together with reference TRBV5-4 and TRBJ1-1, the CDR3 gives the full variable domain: ETGVTQSPTHLIKTRGQQVTLRCSSQSGHNTVSWYQQALGQGPQFIFQYYREEENGRGNFPPRFSGLQFPNYSSELNVNALELDDSALYLCASSIPTGQGNTEAFFGQGTRLTVV.

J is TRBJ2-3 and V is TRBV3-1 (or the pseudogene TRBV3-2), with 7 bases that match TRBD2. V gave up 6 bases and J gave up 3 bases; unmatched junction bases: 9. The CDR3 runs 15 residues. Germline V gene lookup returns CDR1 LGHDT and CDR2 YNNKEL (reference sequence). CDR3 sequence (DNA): TGTGCCAGCAGTAAAGTGGCTAGCGGTACAGATACGCAGTATTTT. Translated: CASSKVASGTDTQYF.

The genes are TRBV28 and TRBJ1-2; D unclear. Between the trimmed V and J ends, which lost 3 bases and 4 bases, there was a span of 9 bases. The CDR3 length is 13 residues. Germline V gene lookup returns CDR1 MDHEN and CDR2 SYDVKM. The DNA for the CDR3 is TGTGCCAGCAGTTTGCCCTCCCCCTATGGCTACACCTTC. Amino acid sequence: CASSLPSPYGYTF.

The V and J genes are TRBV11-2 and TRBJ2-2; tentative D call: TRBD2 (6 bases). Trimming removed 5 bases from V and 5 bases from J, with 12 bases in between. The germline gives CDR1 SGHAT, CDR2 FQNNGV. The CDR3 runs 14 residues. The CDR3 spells CASSTSLVTGELFF. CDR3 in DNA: TGTGCCAGCAGCACTAGCCTAGTGACCGGGGAGCTGTTTTTT. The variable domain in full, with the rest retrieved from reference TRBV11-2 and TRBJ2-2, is EAGVAQSPRYKIIEKRQSVAFWCNPISGHATLYWYQQILGQGPKLLIQFQNNGVVDDSQLPKDRFSAERLKGVDSTLKIQPAKLEDSAVYLCASSTSLVTGELFFGEGSRLTVL.

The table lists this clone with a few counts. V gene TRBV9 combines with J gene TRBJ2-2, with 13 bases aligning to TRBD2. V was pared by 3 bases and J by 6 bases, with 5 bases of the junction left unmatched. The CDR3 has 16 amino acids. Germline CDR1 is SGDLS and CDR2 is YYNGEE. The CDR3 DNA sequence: TGTGCCAGCAGCGCCCGACTAGCGGGAGGTTCCGGGGAGCTGTTTTTT. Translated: CASSARLAGGSGELFF. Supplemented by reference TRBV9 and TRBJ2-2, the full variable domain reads DSGVTQTPKHLITATGQRVTLRCSPRSGDLSVYWYQQSLDQGLQFLIQYYNGEERAKGNILERFSAQQFPDLHSELNLSSLELGDSALYFCASSARLAGGSGELFFGEGSRLTVL.

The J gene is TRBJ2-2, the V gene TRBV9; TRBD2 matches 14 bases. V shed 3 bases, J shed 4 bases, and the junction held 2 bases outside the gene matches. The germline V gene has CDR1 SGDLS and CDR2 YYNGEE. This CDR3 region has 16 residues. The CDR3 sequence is CASSAGLAGATGELFF. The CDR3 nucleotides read TGTGCCAGCAGCGCGGGACTAGCGGGAGCCACCGGGGAGCTGTTTTTT.

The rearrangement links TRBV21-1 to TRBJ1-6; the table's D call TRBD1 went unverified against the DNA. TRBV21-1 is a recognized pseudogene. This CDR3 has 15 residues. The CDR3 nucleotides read TGTGCCAGCAGCACCCACCGGGACAGGGTTTCACCCCTCCACTTT. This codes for CASSTHRDRVSPLHF.